The 22 T cell receptor beta chains below come from one sample, sequenced in a study of neurological immune-mediated disorders. TCRdb analysed the 5' RACE reads with MiXCR anew, one entry per CDR3 protein. The sample consists of approximately 39,000 distinct CDR3 sequences, 6.5% to 7.5% of them appearing once. The sample was CD4+ T cells from blood. The source is a man between 50 and 59 years old in good health.

This clonotype was counted a few times. V is TRBV7-6 and J is TRBJ2-5; D is undetermined. The CDR3 sequence is 14 residues long. Germline values: CDR1 SGHVS, CDR2 FNYEAQ. The V gene lost 4 bases and the J gene lost 4 bases, with 13 bases spanning the gap. CDR3 sequence: CASSSGVDGETQYF. The CDR3 bases are TGTGCCAGCAGCTCCGGTGTGGATGGAGAGACCCAGTACTTC.

This clonotype was counted many times. The rearrangement links TRBV30 to TRBJ2-7, with a tentative D call TRBD2 (5 bases). Trimming pared 5 bases from V and 3 bases from J, leaving 11 bases between. Looked up from germline, CDR1 is GTSNPN and CDR2 is SVGIG (reference sequence). CDR3 length: 12 residues. The CDR3 here is CAWGRVGYEQYF. In DNA, the CDR3 is TGTGCCTGGGGGCGGGTGGGCTACGAGCAGTACTTC.

V and J are TRBV20-1 and TRBJ1-3; D gene uncertain. The CDR3 sequence is 14 residues long. Trimming took off 0 bases at V and 0 bases at J, with 6 bases between the two ends. CDR1 and CDR2 from the germline V gene are DFQATT and SNEGSKA (reference sequence). CDR3 residues: CSARDGHSGNTIYF. The CDR3 nucleotides are TGCAGTGCTAGAGACGGGCACTCTGGAAACACCATATATTTT.

This clonotype was found many times. V and J are TRBV28 and TRBJ2-1, with TRBD2 matching over 7 bases. Per germline, CDR1 MDHEN and CDR2 SYDVKM. Trimming at V came to 5 bases and at J to 6 bases, leaving 7 bases not matched to a gene. This CDR3 comprises 14 residues. CDR3 bases: TGTGCCAGCAGTCGGAGCGGGACTGGCAATGAGCAGTTCTTC. Its protein is CASSRSGTGNEQFF.

This clonotype occurred many times. The gene calls are TRBV19 and TRBJ1-5; D is undetermined. CDR1 and CDR2 from the germline V gene are LNHDA and SQIVND (reference sequence). V lost 6 bases and J lost 4, with 16 bases in between. The CDR3 length is 15 residues. The CDR3 is CASSLGSVWNQPQHF. CDR3 nucleotides: TGTGCCAGTAGCTTGGGGTCGGTATGGAATCAGCCCCAGCATTTT.

This clonotype was picked up a small number of times. The V and J genes are TRBV7-2 and TRBJ2-5; either TRBD1 or TRBD2 may supply D (5 bases each). CDR1 is SGHTA, CDR2 FQGNSA, per germline. The CDR3 sequence is 15 residues long. Trimming removed 3 bases at V and 1 base at J, with 12 bases between. The CDR3 nucleotides are TGTGCCAGCAGCTTGGTTCAGGGAGTCCAAGAGACCCAGTACTTC. Protein sequence: CASSLVQGVQETQYF.

This clonotype was seen at least ten times. V and J are TRBV4-1 and TRBJ1-5; D uncertain. CDR3 length: 16 amino acids. The V gene's germline CDR1 is MGHRA and CDR2 YSYEKL. V was shortened by 4 bases and J by 2 bases, with 15 bases between the two germline ends. Here the CDR3 reads CASSPGTGRGNQPQHF. Here the CDR3 DNA reads TGCGCCAGCAGCCCCGGTACTGGGAGGGGCAATCAGCCCCAGCATTTT.

This clonotype was picked up many times. J is TRBJ2-1 and V is TRBV20-1, with 8 bases identical to TRBD1. The CDR3 sequence is 15 residues long. Germline CDR1 and CDR2: DFQATT and SNEGSKA (reference sequence). V shed 1 base and J 0 bases; nucleotides not matched to a gene: 2. CDR3 residues: CSARAGTGSYNEQFF. DNA for the CDR3: TGCAGTGCTAGAGCCGGGACAGGCTCCTACAATGAGCAGTTCTTC.

This clonotype has at least ten counts. The CDR3 is CAISGSYGEARDYEQYF. Written as DNA, the CDR3 is TGTGCCATCAGTGGATCCTACGGGGAGGCTCGGGACTACGAGCAGTACTTC. The rearrangement uses TRBV10-3 and TRBJ2-7; D is perhaps TRBD2 (6 bases). Germline CDR1 reads ENHRY; CDR2 reads SYGVKD. Trimming took off 4 bases at V and 3 bases at J, with 22 bases between the two ends. This CDR3 comprises 17 residues.

This clonotype came up many times. V gene TRBV5-1 combines with J gene TRBJ2-3, with 7 nucleotides matching TRBD1. The CDR3 contains 16 residues. V lost 0 bases and J lost 0; bases outside the gene matches: 4. CDR1 and CDR2 from the germline V gene are SGHRS and YFSETQ. The CDR3 DNA follows: TGCGCCAGCAGCTTGGGGTGGACAGGCAGCACAGATACGCAGTATTTT. It codes for CASSLGWTGSTDTQYF.

This clonotype was detected ten times or more. The chain uses TRBV6-6 and TRBJ2-3; TRBD2 might be the D (7 bases). Germline V lookup: CDR1 MNHNY, CDR2 SVGAGI (reference sequence). Trimming cost V 4 bases and J 8 bases, with 22 bases left between them. The CDR3 is 16 amino acids. The CDR3 bases are TGTGCCAGCAGTTCCGGGACGTACACGGCGGGGGCTACGCAGTATTTT. It codes for CASSSGTYTAGATQYF.

This clonotype was detected many times. This rearrangement joins TRBV12-2 to TRBJ2-3. TRBV12-2 is flagged as a pseudogene. This CDR3 has 15 amino acids. CDR3 coding DNA: TGTGCAAGTCGCTTAGGTGGGATTAACACAGATACGCAGTATTTT. It yields the protein CASRLGGINTDTQYF.

In its sample, this clonotype was seen many times. The chain recombines TRBV7-2 with TRBJ2-2; 10 bases are shared with TRBD2. The germline gives CDR1 SGHTA, CDR2 FQGNSA. The CDR3 runs to 17 residues. After removal of 1 base from V and 5 bases from J, the junction contained 7 bases not matched to a gene. The CDR3 loop reads CASSLVHTSGTTGELFF. The CDR3 region has the DNA TGTGCCAGCAGCTTAGTTCATACTAGCGGGACTACCGGGGAGCTGTTTTTT.

This clonotype was recorded at least ten times. This chain connects TRBV6-6 to TRBJ2-2; perhaps TRBD1 as D (6 bases). Germline CDR1 MNHNY, CDR2 SVGAGI (reference sequence). The CDR3 length is 18 residues. The germline V and J ends were trimmed by 0 bases and 0 bases, with 14 bases remaining between them. CDR3 nucleotide sequence: TGTGCCAGCAGTTACTCGCGTAACAGGGTTTCGAACACCGGGGAGCTGTTTTTT. The encoded protein is CASSYSRNRVSNTGELFF.

In this sample, this clonotype turned up many times. J is TRBJ1-1 and V is TRBV29-1; TRBD1 is a possible D gene (6 bases). The CDR3 extends over 11 amino acids. Germline V gene sequence: CDR1 SQVTM, CDR2 ANQGSEA. V was cut by 6 bases and J by 6 bases, with 11 bases left in between. CDR3 sequence (DNA): TGCAGCGTAACAGGGTTTTCTGAAGCTTTCTTT. Translating it yields CSVTGFSEAFF.

This clonotype was counted a few times. The J gene is TRBJ2-7, the V gene TRBV19; possible D gene TRBD1, 5 bases. The CDR3 runs to 14 residues. Between the trimmed V and J ends, which lost 3 bases and 0 bases, there was a span of 9 bases. The germline V gene encodes CDR1 LNHDA and CDR2 SQIVND (reference sequence). The CDR3 sequence is CASSIRANSYEQYF. For the CDR3, the DNA is TGTGCCAGTAGTATCAGGGCGAACTCCTACGAGCAGTACTTC.

The sample holds many counts of this clonotype. This sequence joins TRBV20-1 and TRBJ2-1, with TRBD2 identical over 8 bases. J was trimmed by 4 bases and V by 1 base; bases with no gene match: 15. CDR1 and CDR2 (germline): DFQATT, SNEGSKA (reference sequence). The CDR3 sequence is 18 residues long. CDR3 nucleotides: TGCAGTGCTAGAGTCACCGGGATTTTAGCGGGACGGTACAATGAGCAGTTCTTC. Amino acid sequence: CSARVTGILAGRYNEQFF.

The chain uses TRBV20-1 and TRBJ2-1, with D perhaps TRBD2 (6 bases). The CDR3 covers 17 residues. Trimming left V 5 bases short and J 0 bases short, with 20 bases between. CDR1 is DFQATT, CDR2 SNEGSKA, per germline (reference sequence). CDR3 sequence (DNA): TGCAGTGCTCGTGCACCGGGACTGAAGAGCTCCTACAATGAGCAGTTCTTC. It yields the protein CSARAPGLKSSYNEQFF.

This clonotype was seen repeatedly, ten times or more. The genes are TRBV5-1 and TRBJ2-7; tentatively, D is TRBD1 (5 bases). The CDR3 contains 15 residues. Trimming stripped 1 base from V and 2 bases from J, with 13 bases between. Germline CDR1 and CDR2: SGHRS and YFSETQ. CDR3 loop: CASSLFTGRTYEQYF. CDR3 in DNA: TGCGCCAGCAGCTTGTTTACAGGCCGCACCTACGAGCAGTACTTC.

Many counts were recorded for this clonotype. The CDR3 DNA sequence: TGTGCCAGCAGCTTAGATCAAACCTACGAGCAGTACTTC. Translation: CASSLDQTYEQYF. The chain has TRBV7-8 and TRBJ2-7; no clear D gene. V lost 1 base, J lost 2 bases, and 6 bases lay in between. The CDR3 contains 13 residues. CDR1 is SGHVS and CDR2 is FQNEAQ in the germline V gene.

The rearrangement uses TRBV20-1 and TRBJ2-6, with D unclear. The CDR3 covers 18 residues. V was trimmed by 1 base and J by 0 bases, leaving 16 bases between them. Germline V CDR1 and CDR2: DFQATT, SNEGSKA (reference sequence). CDR3 coding DNA: TGCAGTGCTAGAGTAGATGGATGGGGTAGCTCTGGGGCCAACGTCCTGACTTTC. Its protein is CSARVDGWGSSGANVLTF.

In its sample, this clonotype is medium-sized (0.01 to 0.1%). The V call is TRBV7-6, the J call TRBJ1-1; possibly TRBD1 for D (5 bases). V was cut by 3 bases and J by 1 base, with 6 bases left in between. The CDR3 has 13 amino acids. Germline values: CDR1 SGHVS, CDR2 FNYEAQ. DNA for the CDR3: TGTGCCAGCAGCTTCGGGGGGAACACTGAAGCTTTCTTT. Translation gives CASSFGGNTEAFF.